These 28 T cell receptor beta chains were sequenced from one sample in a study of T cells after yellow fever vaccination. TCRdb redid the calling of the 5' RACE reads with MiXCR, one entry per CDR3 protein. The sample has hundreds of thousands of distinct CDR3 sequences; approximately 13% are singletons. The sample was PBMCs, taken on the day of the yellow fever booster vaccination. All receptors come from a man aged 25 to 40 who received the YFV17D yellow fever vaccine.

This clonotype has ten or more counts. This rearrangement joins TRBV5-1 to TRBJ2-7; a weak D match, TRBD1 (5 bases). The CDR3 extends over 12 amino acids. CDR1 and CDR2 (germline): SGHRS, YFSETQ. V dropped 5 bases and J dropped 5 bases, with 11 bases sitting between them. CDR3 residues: CASRQGVNEQYF. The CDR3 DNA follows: TGCGCCAGCAGGCAGGGCGTCAACGAGCAGTACTTC.

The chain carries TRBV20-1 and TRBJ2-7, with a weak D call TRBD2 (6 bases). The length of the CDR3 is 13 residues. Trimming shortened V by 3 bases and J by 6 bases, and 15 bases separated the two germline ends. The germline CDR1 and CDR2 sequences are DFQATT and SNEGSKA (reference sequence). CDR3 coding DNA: TGCAGTGCTAGTCCGGCAGGGAGGCGCGAGCAGTACTTC. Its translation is CSASPAGRREQYF.

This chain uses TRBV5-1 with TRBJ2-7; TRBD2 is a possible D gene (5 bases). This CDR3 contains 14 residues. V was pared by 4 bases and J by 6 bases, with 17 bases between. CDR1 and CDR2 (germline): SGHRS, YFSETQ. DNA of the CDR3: TGCGCCAGCAGCCCCTCAGAGGGATGGTTCGAGCAGTACTTC. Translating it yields CASSPSEGWFEQYF.

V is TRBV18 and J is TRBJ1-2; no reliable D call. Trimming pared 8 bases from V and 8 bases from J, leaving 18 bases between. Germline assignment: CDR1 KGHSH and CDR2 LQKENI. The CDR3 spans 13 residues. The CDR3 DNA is TGTGCCAGCACCACCGGGCTCCAAGAAGGCTACACCTTC. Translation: CASTTGLQEGYTF.

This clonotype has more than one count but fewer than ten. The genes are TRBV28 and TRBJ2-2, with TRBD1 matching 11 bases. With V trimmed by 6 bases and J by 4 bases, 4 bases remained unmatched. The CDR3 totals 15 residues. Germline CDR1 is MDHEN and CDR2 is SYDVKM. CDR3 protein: CASSAGTGGTGELFF. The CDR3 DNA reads TGTGCCAGCAGCGCCGGGACAGGGGGCACCGGGGAGCTGTTTTTT.

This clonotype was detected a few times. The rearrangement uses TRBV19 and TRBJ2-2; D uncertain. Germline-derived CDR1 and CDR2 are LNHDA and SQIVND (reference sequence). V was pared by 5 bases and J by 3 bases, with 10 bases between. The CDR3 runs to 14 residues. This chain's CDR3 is CASSPVTHTGELFF. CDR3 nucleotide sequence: TGTGCCAGTAGTCCAGTCACTCACACCGGGGAGCTGTTTTTT.

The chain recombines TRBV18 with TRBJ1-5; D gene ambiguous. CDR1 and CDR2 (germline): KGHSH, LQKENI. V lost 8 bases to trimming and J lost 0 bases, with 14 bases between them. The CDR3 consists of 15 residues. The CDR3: CASTEVRTSNQPQHF. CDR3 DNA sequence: TGTGCCAGCACAGAGGTAAGGACTAGCAATCAGCCCCAGCATTTT.

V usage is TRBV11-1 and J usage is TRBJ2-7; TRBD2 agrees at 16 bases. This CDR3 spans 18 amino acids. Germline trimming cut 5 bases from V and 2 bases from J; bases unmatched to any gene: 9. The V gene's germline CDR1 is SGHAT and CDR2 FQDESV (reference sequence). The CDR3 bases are TGTGCCAGCAGCCCACCCCCGGGACTAGCGGGAGGGCCCTACGAGCAGTACTTC. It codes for CASSPPPGLAGGPYEQYF.

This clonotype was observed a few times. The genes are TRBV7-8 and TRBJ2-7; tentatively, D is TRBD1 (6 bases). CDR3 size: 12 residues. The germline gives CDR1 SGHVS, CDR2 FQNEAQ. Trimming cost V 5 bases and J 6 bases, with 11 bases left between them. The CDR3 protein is CASSVSTGEQYF. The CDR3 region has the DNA TGTGCCAGCAGCGTTTCGACAGGCGAGCAGTACTTC.

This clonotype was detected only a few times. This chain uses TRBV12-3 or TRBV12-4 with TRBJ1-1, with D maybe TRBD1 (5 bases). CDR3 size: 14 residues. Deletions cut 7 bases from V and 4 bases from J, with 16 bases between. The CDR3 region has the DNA TGTGCCAGCAAGTTAGGGGAAGCAGCCACTGAAGCTTTCTTT. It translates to CASKLGEAATEAFF.

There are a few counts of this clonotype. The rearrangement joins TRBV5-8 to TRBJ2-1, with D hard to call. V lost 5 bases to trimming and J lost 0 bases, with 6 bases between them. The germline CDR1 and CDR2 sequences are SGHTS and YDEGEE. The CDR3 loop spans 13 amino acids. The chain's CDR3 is CASRFSSYNEQFF. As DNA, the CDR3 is TGTGCCAGCAGATTTAGCTCCTACAATGAGCAGTTCTTC.

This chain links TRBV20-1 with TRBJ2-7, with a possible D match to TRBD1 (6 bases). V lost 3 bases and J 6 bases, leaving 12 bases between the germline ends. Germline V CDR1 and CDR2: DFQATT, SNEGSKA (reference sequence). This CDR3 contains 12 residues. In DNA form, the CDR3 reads TGCAGTGCTAGCCGTCAGGGGCCCGAGCAGTACTTC. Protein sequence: CSASRQGPEQYF.

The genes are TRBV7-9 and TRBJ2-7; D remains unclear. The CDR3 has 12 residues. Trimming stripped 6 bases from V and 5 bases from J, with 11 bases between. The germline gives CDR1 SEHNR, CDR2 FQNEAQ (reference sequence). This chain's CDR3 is CASRSGPNEQYF. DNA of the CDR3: TGTGCCAGCAGGTCTGGGCCCAACGAGCAGTACTTC.

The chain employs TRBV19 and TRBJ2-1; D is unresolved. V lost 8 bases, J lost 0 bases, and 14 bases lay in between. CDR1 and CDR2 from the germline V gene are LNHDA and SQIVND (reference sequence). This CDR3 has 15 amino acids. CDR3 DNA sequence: TGTGCCAGTCGCCCCCAGGAACCCTCCTACAATGAGCAGTTCTTC. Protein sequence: CASRPQEPSYNEQFF.

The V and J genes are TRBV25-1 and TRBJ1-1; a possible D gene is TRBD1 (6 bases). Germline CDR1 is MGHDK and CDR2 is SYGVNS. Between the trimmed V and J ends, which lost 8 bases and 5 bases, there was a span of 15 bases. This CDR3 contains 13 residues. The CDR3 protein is CASGRETGTEAFF. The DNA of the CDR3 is TGTGCCAGCGGGCGGGAAACAGGGACTGAAGCTTTCTTT.

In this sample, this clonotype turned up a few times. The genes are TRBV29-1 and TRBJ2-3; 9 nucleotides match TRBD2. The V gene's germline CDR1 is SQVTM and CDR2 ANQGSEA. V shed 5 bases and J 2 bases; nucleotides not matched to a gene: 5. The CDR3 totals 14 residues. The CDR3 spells CSVRASGITDTQYF. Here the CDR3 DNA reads TGCAGCGTTCGGGCTAGCGGGATCACAGATACGCAGTATTTT.

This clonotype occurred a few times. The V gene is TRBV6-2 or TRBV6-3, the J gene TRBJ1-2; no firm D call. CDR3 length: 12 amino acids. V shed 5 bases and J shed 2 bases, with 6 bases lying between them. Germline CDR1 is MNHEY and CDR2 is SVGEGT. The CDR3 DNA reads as TGTGCCAGCAGTATGACCAACTATGGCTACACCTTC. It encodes CASSMTNYGYTF.

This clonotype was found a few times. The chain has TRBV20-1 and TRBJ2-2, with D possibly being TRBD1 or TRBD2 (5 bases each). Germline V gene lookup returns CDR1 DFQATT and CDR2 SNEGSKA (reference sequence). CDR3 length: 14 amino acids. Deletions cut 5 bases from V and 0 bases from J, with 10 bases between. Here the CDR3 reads CSAHGTANTGELFF. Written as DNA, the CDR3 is TGCAGTGCTCATGGGACGGCGAACACCGGGGAGCTGTTTTTT.

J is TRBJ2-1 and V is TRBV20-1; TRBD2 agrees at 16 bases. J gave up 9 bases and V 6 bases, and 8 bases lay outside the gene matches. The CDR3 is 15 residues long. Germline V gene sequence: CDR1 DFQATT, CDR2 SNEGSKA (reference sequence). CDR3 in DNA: TGCAGTGCGAAACCCGGGACTAGCGGGAGGGGTGAGCAGTTCTTC. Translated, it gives CSAKPGTSGRGEQFF.

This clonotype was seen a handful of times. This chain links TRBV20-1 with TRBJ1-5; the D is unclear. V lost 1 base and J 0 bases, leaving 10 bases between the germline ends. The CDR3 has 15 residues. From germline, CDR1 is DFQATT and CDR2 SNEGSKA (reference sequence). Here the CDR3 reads CSARGTQVSNQPQHF. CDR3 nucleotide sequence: TGCAGTGCTAGAGGGACTCAGGTTAGCAATCAGCCCCAGCATTTT.

The DNA for the CDR3 is TGCAGTGCCCCAAGACGGGGGGACCAAGCTTTCTTT. Amino acids: CSAPRRGDQAFF. The chain is built from TRBV20-1 and TRBJ1-1, with D possibly TRBD1 on 5 matching bases. V was shortened by 6 bases and J by 9 bases, with 17 bases between the two germline ends. The CDR3 runs to 12 residues. Germline values: CDR1 DFQATT, CDR2 SNEGSKA (reference sequence).

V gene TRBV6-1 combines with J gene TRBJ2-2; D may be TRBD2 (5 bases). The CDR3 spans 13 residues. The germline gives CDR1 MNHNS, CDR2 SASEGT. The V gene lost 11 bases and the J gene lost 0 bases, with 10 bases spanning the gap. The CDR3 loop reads CASGNPNTGELFF. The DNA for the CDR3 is TGTGCCTCCGGGAACCCGAACACCGGGGAGCTGTTTTTT.

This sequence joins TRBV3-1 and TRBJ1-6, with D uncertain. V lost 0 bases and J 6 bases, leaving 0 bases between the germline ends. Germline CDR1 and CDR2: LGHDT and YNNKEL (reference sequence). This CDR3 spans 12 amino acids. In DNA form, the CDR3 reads TGTGCCAGCAGCCAAGATAATTCACCCCTCCACTTT. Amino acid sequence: CASSQDNSPLHF.

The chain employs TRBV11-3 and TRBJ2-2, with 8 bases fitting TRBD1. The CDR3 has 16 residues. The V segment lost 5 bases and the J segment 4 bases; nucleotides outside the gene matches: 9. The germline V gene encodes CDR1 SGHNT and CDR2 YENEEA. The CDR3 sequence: CASSQPGGLFTGELFF. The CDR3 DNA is TGTGCCAGCAGCCAACCAGGGGGCCTTTTCACCGGGGAGCTGTTTTTT.

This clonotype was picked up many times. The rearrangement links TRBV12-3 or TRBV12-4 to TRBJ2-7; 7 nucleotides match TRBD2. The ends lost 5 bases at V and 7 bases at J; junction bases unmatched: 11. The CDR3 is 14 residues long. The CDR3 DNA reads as TGTGCCAGCAGTCCTACGCGGGAGCCTTTTGAGCAGTACTTC. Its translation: CASSPTREPFEQYF.

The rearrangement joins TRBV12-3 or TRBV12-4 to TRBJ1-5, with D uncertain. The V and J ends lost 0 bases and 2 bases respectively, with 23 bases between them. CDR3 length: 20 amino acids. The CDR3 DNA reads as TGTGCCAGCAGTTTAGCGCTAAAGTTTGGTAGGGTAGGAGGCAATCAGCCCCAGCATTTT. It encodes CASSLALKFGRVGGNQPQHF.

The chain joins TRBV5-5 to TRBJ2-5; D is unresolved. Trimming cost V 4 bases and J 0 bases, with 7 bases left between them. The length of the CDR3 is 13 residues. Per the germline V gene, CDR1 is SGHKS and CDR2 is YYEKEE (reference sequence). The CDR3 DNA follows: TGTGCCAGCAGCCAGGTGGACCAAGAGACCCAGTACTTC. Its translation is CASSQVDQETQYF.

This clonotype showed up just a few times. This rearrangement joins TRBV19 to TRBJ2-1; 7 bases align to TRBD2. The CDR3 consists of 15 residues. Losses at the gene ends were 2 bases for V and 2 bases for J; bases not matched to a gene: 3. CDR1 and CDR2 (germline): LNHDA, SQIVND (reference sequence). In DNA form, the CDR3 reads TGTGCCAGTAGTATAACTAGCGTTACCTACAATGAGCAGTTCTTC. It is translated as CASSITSVTYNEQFF.